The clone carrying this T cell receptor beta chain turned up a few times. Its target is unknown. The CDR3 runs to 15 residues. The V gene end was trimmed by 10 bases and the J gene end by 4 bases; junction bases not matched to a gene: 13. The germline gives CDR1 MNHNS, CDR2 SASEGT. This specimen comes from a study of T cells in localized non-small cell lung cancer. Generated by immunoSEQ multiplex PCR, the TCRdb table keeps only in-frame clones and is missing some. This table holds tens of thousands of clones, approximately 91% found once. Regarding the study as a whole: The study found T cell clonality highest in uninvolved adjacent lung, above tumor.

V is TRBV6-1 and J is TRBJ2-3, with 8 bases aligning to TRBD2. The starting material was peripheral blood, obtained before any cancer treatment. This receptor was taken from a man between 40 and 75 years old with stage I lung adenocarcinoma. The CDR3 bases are TGTGCCATCACGCGGGGGGTCACCTTGGCAGATACGCAGTATTTT. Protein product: CAITRGVTLADTQYF.